The rows below give T cell receptor beta chains drawn from one sample of a study of T cell repertoires in cytomegalovirus infection. TCRdb called the reads again in MiXCR, with one record for every CDR3 protein. The data contain around 200,000 distinct CDR3 sequences, approximately 38% of them singletons. These receptors have no known antigen. Sequences were derived from CD8+ T cells from cultured PBMCs, sampled from culture after CMV antigen stimulation. The receptor source for this set is a human donor in good health (CMV status not recorded). Some clones in this sample may be carry-over from other donors' samples. Each CDR3 is given with its conserved first and last residue. A D gene is named only where the DNA matches it firmly. The listing skips clone size in some rows; elsewhere it reads once, few, many or a size class.

j_gene: TRBJ2-1
abundance: few
d_gene: NA
v_gene: TRBV9
CDR3aa: CASSPSDRHYNEQFF
CDR3nt: TGTGCCAGCAGCCCCTCGGACCGACACTACAATGAGCAGTTCTTC

j_gene: TRBJ2-1
abundance: NA
d_gene: TRBD2
v_gene: TRBV11-3
CDR3aa: CASSLDLKGGPPNEQFF
CDR3nt: TGTGCCAGCAGCTTAGATCTTAAGGGAGGGCCCCCCAATGAGCAGTTCTTC

j_gene: TRBJ1-5
abundance: few
d_gene: NA
v_gene: TRBV28
CDR3aa: CASSSGTASNQPQHF
CDR3nt: TGTGCCAGCAGCTCCGGGACGGCCAGCAATCAGCCCCAGCATTTT

j_gene: TRBJ1-2
abundance: few
d_gene: NA
v_gene: TRBV11-2
CDR3aa: CAGEEEESGYTF
CDR3nt: TGTGCCGGTGAGGAGGAAGAAAGTGGCTACACCTTC

j_gene: TRBJ2-4
abundance: many
d_gene: TRBD1
v_gene: TRBV7-2
CDR3aa: CASSTPGGLAKNIQYF
CDR3nt: TGTGCCAGCAGCACCCCAGGGGGTCTAGCCAAAAACATTCAGTACTTC

j_gene: TRBJ2-6
abundance: NA
d_gene: NA
v_gene: TRBV6-5
CDR3aa: CASSRLLGTRANVLTF
CDR3nt: TGTGCCAGCAGCCGCCTATTAGGGACACGGGCCAACGTCCTGACTTTC

j_gene: TRBJ2-3
abundance: NA
d_gene: NA
v_gene: TRBV11-2
CDR3aa: CASSSVPARRYSGFTDTQYF
CDR3nt: TGTGCCAGCAGCTCGGTACCCGCTAGAAGGTATAGTGGATTCACAGATACGCAGTATTTT

j_gene: TRBJ1-1
abundance: NA
d_gene: NA
v_gene: TRBV12-3/TRBV12-4
CDR3aa: CASSYTGRQAFF
CDR3nt: TGTGCCAGCAGTTACACCGGGCGGCAAGCTTTCTTT

j_gene: TRBJ2-5
abundance: few
d_gene: NA
v_gene: TRBV6-6
CDR3aa: CASSYSQRDQETQYF
CDR3nt: TGTGCCAGCAGTTACTCCCAAAGGGATCAAGAGACCCAGTACTTC

j_gene: TRBJ2-7
abundance: NA
d_gene: NA
v_gene: TRBV11-2
CDR3aa: CASSLDLAGVREQYF
CDR3nt: TGTGCCAGCAGCTTAGATCTGGCAGGGGTTCGCGAGCAGTACTTC

j_gene: TRBJ1-1
abundance: few
d_gene: TRBD1
v_gene: TRBV7-4
CDR3aa: CASTGPGQAPGRAFF
CDR3nt: TGTGCCAGCACCGGTCCGGGACAGGCGCCAGGTCGGGCTTTCTTT

j_gene: TRBJ1-1
abundance: NA
d_gene: NA
v_gene: TRBV6-5
CDR3aa: CASSSPWEGTEAFF
CDR3nt: TGTGCCAGCAGCTCCCCCTGGGAGGGGACTGAAGCTTTCTTT

j_gene: TRBJ2-2
abundance: NA
d_gene: NA
v_gene: TRBV6-5
CDR3aa: CASSYVGGPNTGELFF
CDR3nt: TGTGCCAGCAGTTACGTAGGGGGGCCGAACACCGGGGAGCTGTTTTTT

j_gene: TRBJ1-5
abundance: many
d_gene: NA
v_gene: TRBV18
CDR3aa: CASSTGDNNQPQHF
CDR3nt: TGTGCCAGCTCTACCGGGGACAACAATCAGCCCCAGCATTTT

j_gene: TRBJ2-1
abundance: NA
d_gene: NA
v_gene: TRBV6-6
CDR3aa: CASSYSRVYNEQFF
CDR3nt: TGTGCCAGCAGTTACTCGAGGGTTTACAATGAGCAGTTCTTC

j_gene: TRBJ2-1
abundance: NA
d_gene: NA
v_gene: TRBV7-2
CDR3aa: CASSLGGRGEQFF
CDR3nt: TGTGCCAGCAGCTTAGGGGGGCGGGGTGAGCAGTTCTTC

j_gene: TRBJ2-7
abundance: NA
d_gene: NA
v_gene: TRBV20-1
CDR3aa: CSAKGEQGRPTYEQYF
CDR3nt: TGCAGTGCTAAAGGAGAGCAGGGCCGACCAACCTACGAGCAGTACTTC

j_gene: TRBJ2-1
abundance: few
d_gene: NA
v_gene: TRBV12-3/TRBV12-4
CDR3aa: CASRYPGLEQFF
CDR3nt: TGTGCCAGCAGGTATCCGGGACTTGAGCAGTTCTTC

j_gene: TRBJ1-1
abundance: NA
d_gene: TRBD1
v_gene: TRBV6-5
CDR3aa: CATRDWGDSLTEAFF
CDR3nt: TGTGCCACCAGGGATTGGGGGGACAGCCTTACTGAAGCTTTCTTT

j_gene: TRBJ1-2
abundance: many
d_gene: NA
v_gene: TRBV6-1
CDR3aa: CASSEARVGTFRYGYTF
CDR3nt: TGTGCCAGCAGTGAAGCGCGAGTGGGCACCTTTCGCTATGGCTACACCTTC

j_gene: TRBJ1-1
abundance: NA
d_gene: NA
v_gene: TRBV10-3
CDR3aa: CAISETADTEAFF
CDR3nt: TGTGCCATCAGTGAAACGGCGGACACTGAAGCTTTCTTT

j_gene: TRBJ2-1
abundance: NA
d_gene: TRBD2
v_gene: TRBV5-1
CDR3aa: CASSYTGGGDEQFF
CDR3nt: TGCGCCAGCAGCTACACGGGGGGAGGCGATGAGCAGTTCTTC

j_gene: TRBJ2-7
abundance: once
d_gene: NA
v_gene: TRBV4-2
CDR3aa: CASSQDNHEQYF
CDR3nt: TGTGCCAGCAGCCAAGATAACCACGAGCAGTACTTC

j_gene: TRBJ2-1
abundance: few
d_gene: NA
v_gene: TRBV19
CDR3aa: CASSILTKSGNEQFF
CDR3nt: TGTGCCAGTAGTATCCTGACTAAGTCAGGTAATGAGCAGTTCTTC

j_gene: TRBJ1-1
abundance: NA
d_gene: NA
v_gene: TRBV20-1
CDR3aa: CSAVGGGTEAFF
CDR3nt: TGCAGTGCTGTGGGGGGAGGAACTGAAGCTTTCTTT

j_gene: TRBJ1-2
abundance: NA
d_gene: TRBD1
v_gene: TRBV7-2
CDR3aa: CASSWTGVGYTF
CDR3nt: TGCGCCAGCAGCTGGACAGGGGTGGGCTACACCTTC

j_gene: TRBJ2-1
abundance: NA
d_gene: NA
v_gene: TRBV27
CDR3aa: CASSLGFDNEQFF
CDR3nt: TGTGCCAGCAGTTTAGGGTTTGACAATGAGCAGTTCTTC

j_gene: TRBJ1-2
abundance: few
d_gene: TRBD1
v_gene: TRBV12-3/TRBV12-4
CDR3aa: CASSRQGMGNYGYTF
CDR3nt: TGTGCCAGCAGTCGACAGGGAATGGGTAACTATGGCTACACCTTC

j_gene: TRBJ1-1
abundance: NA
d_gene: NA
v_gene: TRBV12-3/TRBV12-4
CDR3aa: CASSPRLNTEAFF
CDR3nt: TGTGCCAGCAGTCCACGACTGAACACTGAAGCTTTCTTT

j_gene: TRBJ2-1
abundance: few
d_gene: TRBD2
v_gene: TRBV2
CDR3aa: CASSEAHSGRPYNEQFF
CDR3nt: TGTGCCAGCAGTGAAGCCCATAGCGGGAGGCCGTACAATGAGCAGTTCTTC

j_gene: TRBJ1-3
abundance: NA
d_gene: NA
v_gene: TRBV7-2
CDR3aa: CASSLRQPPASGNTIYF
CDR3nt: TGTGCCAGCAGCTTAAGACAGCCGCCAGCCTCTGGAAACACCATATATTTT

j_gene: TRBJ1-3
abundance: NA
d_gene: NA
v_gene: TRBV7-8
CDR3aa: CASSLETEGSGNTIYF
CDR3nt: TGTGCCAGCAGCTTAGAGACAGAGGGCTCTGGAAACACCATATATTTT

j_gene: TRBJ1-1
abundance: NA
d_gene: NA
v_gene: TRBV12-5
CDR3aa: CASGLQGTEAFF
CDR3nt: TGTGCTAGTGGTTTGCAGGGCACTGAAGCTTTCTTT

j_gene: TRBJ1-1
abundance: many
d_gene: NA
v_gene: TRBV7-8
CDR3aa: CASSLLAGAGNTEAFF
CDR3nt: TGTGCCAGCAGCTTACTCGCGGGGGCCGGGAACACTGAAGCTTTCTTT

j_gene: TRBJ1-2
abundance: few
d_gene: NA
v_gene: TRBV7-9
CDR3aa: CASSFAEGSYGYTF
CDR3nt: TGTGCCAGCAGCTTCGCCGAGGGATCGTATGGCTACACCTTC

j_gene: TRBJ2-1
abundance: few
d_gene: TRBD2
v_gene: TRBV11-2
CDR3aa: CASSPARGSAYNEQFF
CDR3nt: TGTGCCAGCAGCCCAGCTCGCGGGAGTGCCTACAATGAGCAGTTCTTC

j_gene: TRBJ2-3
abundance: NA
d_gene: TRBD2
v_gene: TRBV9
CDR3aa: CASTREGADTQYF
CDR3nt: TGTGCCAGCACGCGGGAGGGTGCCGATACGCAGTATTTT

j_gene: TRBJ2-1
abundance: few
d_gene: NA
v_gene: TRBV7-2
CDR3aa: CASSLALGGEQFF
CDR3nt: TGTGCCAGCAGCTTAGCGCTGGGCGGTGAGCAGTTCTTC

j_gene: TRBJ1-5
abundance: NA
d_gene: NA
v_gene: TRBV29-1
CDR3aa: CSVARGGGNQPQHF
CDR3nt: TGCAGCGTTGCCCGAGGGGGAGGCAATCAGCCCCAGCATTTT

j_gene: TRBJ1-1
abundance: NA
d_gene: TRBD1
v_gene: TRBV11-1
CDR3aa: CASSLADRGNTEAFF
CDR3nt: TGTGCCAGCAGCTTAGCGGACAGGGGAAACACTGAAGCTTTCTTT

j_gene: TRBJ2-1
abundance: NA
d_gene: NA
v_gene: TRBV5-5
CDR3aa: CASSSSRDEQFF
CDR3nt: TGTGCCAGCAGCTCGTCTAGAGATGAGCAGTTCTTC

j_gene: TRBJ1-1
abundance: few
d_gene: TRBD1
v_gene: TRBV27
CDR3aa: CASLGQGIGTEAFF
CDR3nt: TGTGCCAGCTTGGGACAGGGTATCGGCACTGAAGCTTTCTTT

j_gene: TRBJ2-3
abundance: NA
d_gene: TRBD2
v_gene: TRBV27
CDR3aa: CASGRGRTDTQYF
CDR3nt: TGTGCCAGCGGGAGGGGACGGACAGATACGCAGTATTTT

j_gene: TRBJ2-5
abundance: NA
d_gene: TRBD2
v_gene: TRBV6-1
CDR3aa: CASRLAGVQETQYF
CDR3nt: TGTGCCAGCCGACTAGCGGGAGTGCAAGAGACCCAGTACTTC

j_gene: TRBJ2-1
abundance: NA
d_gene: NA
v_gene: TRBV7-3
CDR3aa: CASRGFGDEQFF
CDR3nt: TGTGCCAGCAGGGGTTTTGGCGATGAGCAGTTCTTC

j_gene: TRBJ2-5
abundance: NA
d_gene: NA
v_gene: TRBV7-8
CDR3aa: CASSSSRETQYF
CDR3nt: TGTGCCAGCAGCTCCAGCCGAGAGACCCAGTACTTC

j_gene: TRBJ2-7
abundance: NA
d_gene: NA
v_gene: TRBV9
CDR3aa: CASSVEWAGEQYF
CDR3nt: TGTGCCAGCAGCGTAGAATGGGCGGGGGAGCAGTACTTC

j_gene: TRBJ1-1
abundance: once
d_gene: NA
v_gene: TRBV7-2
CDR3aa: CASSLGIRDDDFF
CDR3nt: TGTGCCAGCAGCTTAGGCATCAGGGATGACGATTTCTTT

j_gene: TRBJ2-1
abundance: few
d_gene: NA
v_gene: TRBV28
CDR3aa: CASSYIRNEQFF
CDR3nt: TGTGCCAGCAGCTATATTCGTAATGAGCAGTTCTTC

j_gene: TRBJ2-7
abundance: NA
d_gene: TRBD2
v_gene: TRBV27
CDR3aa: CASSPSGTSYEQYF
CDR3nt: TGTGCCAGCAGTCCTAGCGGGACTTCCTACGAGCAGTACTTC

j_gene: TRBJ1-1
abundance: few
d_gene: NA
v_gene: TRBV10-3
CDR3aa: CAISESPARWGTEAFF
CDR3nt: TGTGCCATCAGTGAGAGCCCTGCACGATGGGGCACTGAAGCTTTCTTT

j_gene: TRBJ1-5
abundance: NA
d_gene: NA
v_gene: TRBV11-2
CDR3aa: CASSEGGGLNQPQHF
CDR3nt: TGTGCCAGCAGCGAAGGCGGGGGGCTAAATCAGCCCCAGCATTTT

j_gene: TRBJ2-4
abundance: NA
d_gene: NA
v_gene: TRBV11-2
CDR3aa: CASSRSGSAKNIQYF
CDR3nt: TGTGCCAGCAGCCGTTCGGGATCGGCCAAAAACATTCAGTACTTC

j_gene: TRBJ2-7
abundance: NA
d_gene: NA
v_gene: TRBV7-2
CDR3aa: CASSPFGGTYEQYF
CDR3nt: TGTGCCAGCAGCCCTTTCGGAGGGACCTACGAGCAGTACTTC

j_gene: TRBJ2-2
abundance: NA
d_gene: NA
v_gene: TRBV12-3/TRBV12-4
CDR3aa: CASSSSPKTGELFF
CDR3nt: TGTGCCAGCAGTTCCTCCCCCAAAACCGGGGAGCTGTTTTTT

j_gene: TRBJ1-3
abundance: many
d_gene: NA
v_gene: TRBV7-6
CDR3aa: CASSLGPGAGNTIYF
CDR3nt: TGTGCCAGCAGCCTAGGCCCTGGAGCTGGAAACACCATATATTTT

j_gene: TRBJ1-2
abundance: NA
d_gene: NA
v_gene: TRBV7-4
CDR3aa: CASSLEGNYGYTF
CDR3nt: TGTGCCAGCAGCTTAGAGGGGAACTATGGCTACACCTTC

j_gene: TRBJ2-3
abundance: few
d_gene: NA
v_gene: TRBV5-3
CDR3aa: CASSLSMGLGTDTQYF
CDR3nt: TGTGCCAGCAGCTTGTCTATGGGGTTAGGAACAGATACGCAGTATTTT

j_gene: TRBJ2-1
abundance: NA
d_gene: NA
v_gene: TRBV28
CDR3aa: CASSFESDSYNEQFF
CDR3nt: TGTGCCAGCAGTTTTGAGAGTGATAGCTACAATGAGCAGTTCTTC

j_gene: TRBJ2-7
abundance: few
d_gene: TRBD1
v_gene: TRBV28
CDR3aa: CASSSWGQGSYEQYF
CDR3nt: TGTGCCAGCAGTTCTTGGGGACAGGGCTCCTACGAGCAGTACTTC